This is a list of T cell receptor beta chains from one sample in a study of blood T cell repertoires in COVID-19. Assay: immunoSEQ multiplex PCR; the TCRdb copy retains only in-frame clones and omits some. The table lists fewer than 600,000 clones, roughly 88% of them singletons. The sequenced sample was PBMCs or T cells enriched from blood (not recorded which). The receptors come from a woman aged 40 to 55 who had recovered from COVID-19. The CDR3 runs from the conserved cysteine through the conserved F or W. The size field is filled for only some rows; it gives once, few, many or a size class.

j_call	clone_size	v_call	cdr3_aa
TRBJ2-1	NA	TRBV13	CASSLPSQNEQFF
TRBJ1-2	NA	TRBV9	CASSVNRGDGYTF
TRBJ2-7	once	TRBV2	CASRGTSGYYEQYF
TRBJ2-2	NA	TRBV19	CASSTQGTGELFF
TRBJ2-7	NA	TRBV10-1	CASSEITSGREQYF
TRBJ2-1	NA	TRBV19	CASSSKRDSYNEQFF
TRBJ1-4	NA	TRBV9	CASSVAPDRGGEKLFF
TRBJ2-2	NA	TRBV11-1	CASSLSKNTGELFF
TRBJ2-2	NA	TRBV4-3	CASSPPSGELFF
TRBJ2-2	NA	TRBV7-9	CASSRGQGGTGELFF
TRBJ2-5	NA	TRBV19	CASSSWTGNAETQYF
TRBJ2-5	NA	TRBV30	CAWVGAETQYF
TRBJ1-2	NA	TRBV12-3/TRBV12-4	CASSLGQGHGYTF
TRBJ1-1	NA	TRBV5-1	CASSFNFGLRDSEAFF
TRBJ1-5	NA	TRBV30	CAWSVEGNQPQHF
TRBJ2-7	NA	TRBV15	CATRSTGHYEQYF
TRBJ1-2	once	TRBV27	CASSFSGVDGYTF
TRBJ2-1	NA	TRBV29-1	CSFRTGTVNEQFF
TRBJ2-7	NA	TRBV27	CASSLMGGEQYF